The clone carrying this TCR beta chain has more than one count but fewer than ten. The record originates from a study of T-cell memory formation after mild COVID-19. Using its own MiXCR run on the 5' RACE reads, TCRdb lists one record per CDR3 protein. The repertoire holds some 310,000 distinct CDR3 sequences, with more than 20% as singletons. The specimen sequenced was PBMCs or a T cell subset sorted from them (not recorded which). The clonotype originates from a man between 18 and 35 years old who had mild COVID-19 (a few samples of this study predate the infection). Cell type and time point are not known.

The CDR3 spells CASSHGTRETQYF. The CDR3 coding sequence is TGCGCCAGCAGCCACGGGACTAGGGAGACCCAGTACTTC. V and J are TRBV4-1 and TRBJ2-5; TRBD2 matches 8 bases. Losses at the gene ends were 3 bases for V and 5 bases for J; bases not matched to a gene: 2. Germline loops: CDR1 MGHRA, CDR2 YSYEKL. The CDR3 runs to 13 residues.